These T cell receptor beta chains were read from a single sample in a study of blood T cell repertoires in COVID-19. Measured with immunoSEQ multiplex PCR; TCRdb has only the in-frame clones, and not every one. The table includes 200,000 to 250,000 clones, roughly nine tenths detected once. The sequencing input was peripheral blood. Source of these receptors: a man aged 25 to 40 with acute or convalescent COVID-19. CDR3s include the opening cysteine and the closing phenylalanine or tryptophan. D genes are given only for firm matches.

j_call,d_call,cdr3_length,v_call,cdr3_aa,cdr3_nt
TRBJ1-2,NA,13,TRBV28,CASSLGGNYGYTF,TGTGCCAGCAGTTTGGGGGGGAACTATGGCTACACCTTC
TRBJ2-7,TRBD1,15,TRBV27,CASSLSTGQGYEQYF,TGTGCCAGCAGTCTATCAACGGGACAGGGATACGAGCAGTACTTC
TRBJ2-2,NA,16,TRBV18,CASSFRTGRNTGELFF,TGTGCCAGCTCATTTCGAACAGGCCGTAACACCGGGGAGCTGTTTTTT
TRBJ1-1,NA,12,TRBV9,CASSRGATEAFF,TGTGCCAGCAGTCGGGGGGCTACTGAAGCTTTCTTT
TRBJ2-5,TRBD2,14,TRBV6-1,CASSKAGAQETQYF,TGTGCCAGCAGTAAAGCGGGGGCCCAAGAGACCCAGTACTTC
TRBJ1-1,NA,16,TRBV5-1,CASTLSGGRRNTEAFF,TGCGCCAGCACCCTGTCGGGGGGCAGAAGGAACACTGAAGCTTTCTTT
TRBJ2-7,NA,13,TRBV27,CASRPSRGSEQYF,TGTGCCAGCAGACCGTCTCGGGGGAGCGAGCAGTACTTC
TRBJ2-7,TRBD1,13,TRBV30,CAWSTGDLYEQYF,TGTGCCTGGTCGACAGGGGATCTTTACGAGCAGTACTTC
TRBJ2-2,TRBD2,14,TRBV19,CATLAGGPNGELFF,TGTGCCACTCTAGCGGGAGGGCCGAACGGGGAGCTGTTTTTT
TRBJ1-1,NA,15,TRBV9,CASSVSGRRDTEAFF,TGTGCCAGCAGCGTTAGTGGGCGGAGGGACACTGAAGCTTTCTTT
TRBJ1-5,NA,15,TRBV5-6,CASSSRRSVNQPQHF,TGTGCCAGCAGCTCGAGGAGGTCTGTCAATCAGCCCCAGCATTTT
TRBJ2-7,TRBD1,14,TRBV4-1,CASSATGGSYEQYF,TGCGCCAGCAGCGCGACAGGGGGCTCCTACGAGCAGTACTTC
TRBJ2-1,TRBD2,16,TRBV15,CATSRSLADTYNEQFF,TGTGCCACCAGCAGATCTCTAGCGGACACCTACAATGAGCAGTTCTTC